The clone carrying this T cell receptor beta chain appeared a few times. The data stem from a study of blood T cell repertoires in COVID-19. Overall study context: From T cells, B-cell-depleted T cells, or PBMCs came the material, which was cDNA or gDNA.

There are 13 residues in the CDR3. With V trimmed by 5 bases and J by 4 bases, 2 bases remained unmatched. Germline loops: CDR1 SGHAT, CDR2 FQNNGV. Produced via immunoSEQ multiplex PCR; TCRdb's table is partial and in-frame only. Of 130,000 or so clones in the sample, more than 75% were seen once. The sequenced material came from peripheral blood. The genes are TRBV11-2 and TRBJ1-1; 9 bases map to TRBD1. This TCR was recovered from a woman in her 70s with COVID-19, enrolled during active disease. CDR3 amino acids: CASSPDRGTEAFF. The CDR3 region has the DNA TGTGCCAGCAGCCCGGACAGGGGCACTGAAGCTTTCTTT.